This is a list of T cell receptor beta chains from one sample in a study of blood T cell repertoires in COVID-19. TCRdb keeps only in-frame clones here, not all; method: immunoSEQ multiplex PCR. Of 170,000 or so clones listed, 90% are singletons. Specimen: peripheral blood. These receptors were taken from a man aged 50 to 59 with acute or convalescent COVID-19. CDR3s include the opening cysteine and the closing phenylalanine or tryptophan. Each record gives: clone size, V gene, J gene, D gene, CDR3 DNA, CDR3 protein. The D gene is left open where the match is weak. The size of a clone is reported for some rows only, either as once, few or many, or as a class for expanded clones.

NA	TRBV6-5	TRBJ1-6	NA	TGTGCCAGCAGTTACTCCCAGGGTTCACCCCTCCACTTT	CASSYSQGSPLHF
NA	TRBV5-1	TRBJ2-5	NA	TGCGCCAGCAGCAAAAACTCGGGTCCAAAAGAGACCCAGTACTTC	CASSKNSGPKETQYF
NA	TRBV7-8	TRBJ1-2	TRBD1	TGTGCCAGCAGCTCTGGGACAGTTTCTGGCTACACCTTC	CASSSGTVSGYTF
NA	TRBV27	TRBJ1-5	TRBD1	TGTGCCAGCGGAAAACAGGGGGCGAATCAGCCCCAGCATTTT	CASGKQGANQPQHF
NA	TRBV6-1	TRBJ2-7	TRBD2	TGTGCCAGCAGTGAGCTAGCGGGAGCCAACTCCTACGAGCAGTACTTC	CASSELAGANSYEQYF
NA	TRBV6-6	TRBJ1-2	TRBD1	TGTGCCAGCAGTTCACCAGGGGACAGAAACGTGTATGGCTACACCTTC	CASSSPGDRNVYGYTF
NA	TRBV15	TRBJ2-5	TRBD2	TGTGCCACCAGCAGAGACCCGACGTGGGGGGGAGAGACCCAGTACTTC	CATSRDPTWGGETQYF
NA	TRBV5-8	TRBJ2-7	NA	TGTGCCAGCAGCGTGACTTACCTCCGGGACACCACTTCCTACGAGCAGTACTTC	CASSVTYLRDTTSYEQYF
NA	TRBV5-1	TRBJ1-5	TRBD1	TGCGCCAGCAGCCCGGGGGACAGTTGGAATCAGCCCCAGCATTTT	CASSPGDSWNQPQHF
NA	TRBV7-6	TRBJ1-5	TRBD1	TGTGCCAGCAGCTTAGGGGACAGGGGGTCCAATCAGCCCCAGCATTTT	CASSLGDRGSNQPQHF
NA	TRBV19	TRBJ1-4	TRBD1	TGTGCCAGTATGCCGGGACAGGGGCGATCGGACTTCGAAAAACTGTTTTTT	CASMPGQGRSDFEKLFF
NA	TRBV5-7	TRBJ2-5	NA	TGTGCCAGCAGCTTTGGGGAGGAGGAGGCCGAGACCCAGTACTTC	CASSFGEEEAETQYF
NA	TRBV27	TRBJ2-7	TRBD1	TGTGCCAGCAGTTTCTTGGGGACAGCGTACGAGCAGTACTTC	CASSFLGTAYEQYF
NA	TRBV9	TRBJ1-2	TRBD1	TGTGCCAGCAGCCCCCCGGACAGGGACTATGGCTACACCTTC	CASSPPDRDYGYTF
NA	TRBV5-1	TRBJ2-1	NA	TGCGCCAGCAGCCCCGCCCCCACAGCTTATTCCTACAATGAGCAGTTCTTC	CASSPAPTAYSYNEQFF
NA	TRBV27	TRBJ1-5	NA	TGTGCCAGCAGTTTATCGGGGGGGTCGAGCAATCAGCCCCAGCATTTT	CASSLSGGSSNQPQHF
few	TRBV6-5	TRBJ1-6	TRBD1	TGTGCCAGCAGTCAACAAGGGACAGGACTCCACTTT	CASSQQGTGLHF
NA	TRBV9	TRBJ2-3	NA	TGTGCCAGCAGCGTAATCCAGGGCGCAGATACGCAGTATTTT	CASSVIQGADTQYF
NA	TRBV28	TRBJ1-2	TRBD1	TGTGCCAGCAGTTTATCAGGGGGCACGTATGGCTACACCTTC	CASSLSGGTYGYTF
NA	TRBV4-1	TRBJ1-4	NA	TGCGCCAGCAGCCAAGCTTGGAGGAATGAAAAACTGTTTTTT	CASSQAWRNEKLFF
NA	TRBV5-4	TRBJ2-5	NA	TGTGCCAGCCGACTGAGTCCTAGCGTAGAAGAGACCCAGTACTTC	CASRLSPSVEETQYF
NA	TRBV4-2	TRBJ1-1	NA	TGTGCCAGCAGCTCAGGGAACAGTGAAGCTTTCTTT	CASSSGNSEAFF
once	TRBV3-1/TRBV3-2	TRBJ1-5	NA	TGTGCCAGCAGCCCAGTATCCGCGGCCCAGCATTTT	CASSPVSAAQHF
NA	TRBV4-1	TRBJ2-7	TRBD2	TGCGCCAGCAGCCGAGCGGGAGCGAACTACGAGCAGTACTTC	CASSRAGANYEQYF
NA	TRBV7-2	TRBJ2-1	TRBD2	TGTGCCAGCAGCCCTACTAGCGGGAGTTACGGTGAGCAGTTCTTC	CASSPTSGSYGEQFF
NA	TRBV7-2	TRBJ2-6	NA	TGTGCCAGCGGGATGGGGCCTGGGGCCAACGTCCTGACTTTC	CASGMGPGANVLTF
NA	TRBV5-6	TRBJ2-2	NA	TGTGCCAGCAGTTTCAAGCCGGTGGGCCGGGAGCTGTTTTTT	CASSFKPVGRELFF
NA	TRBV5-6	TRBJ2-5	NA	TGTGCCAGCAGCTTGTTAGCCGGGGAGACCCAGTACTTC	CASSLLAGETQYF
NA	TRBV2	TRBJ2-3	NA	TGTGCCAGCAGTGGAATGTCGGACCGGGAGCCCCGTTACACAGATACGCAGTATTTT	CASSGMSDREPRYTDTQYF
once	TRBV6-6	TRBJ2-2	TRBD1	TGTGCCAGCAGACCCTCGGGGACAGGAAGCACCGGGGAGCTGTTTTTT	CASRPSGTGSTGELFF
NA	TRBV28	TRBJ2-5	NA	TGTGCCAGCAGGAACTTTGAGACGGGTTTACCCGCGGAGACCCAGTACTTC	CASRNFETGLPAETQYF
NA	TRBV7-9	TRBJ1-3	NA	TGTGCCACAACAGGGTCTGGAAACACCATATATTTT	CATTGSGNTIYF
NA	TRBV6-5	TRBJ2-1	NA	TGTGCCAGCAGCCCCGACAGAGATGAGCAGTTCTTC	CASSPDRDEQFF
few	TRBV4-2	TRBJ2-1	NA	TGTGCCAGCAGCCAAGGCGGAAATGAGCAGTTCTTC	CASSQGGNEQFF
NA	TRBV7-9	TRBJ2-1	TRBD1	TGTGCCAGCAGCGAAGTTCAACAGGGGGGTGAGCAGTTCTTC	CASSEVQQGGEQFF
NA	TRBV19	TRBJ1-5	NA	TGTGCCAGTAGTTCACAGCTTTTCCAGCCCCAGCATTTT	CASSSQLFQPQHF
NA	TRBV28	TRBJ2-3	TRBD2	TGTGCCAGCAGTACTCCTAGCGGGGGGAGCACAGATACGCAGTATTTT	CASSTPSGGSTDTQYF
NA	TRBV18	TRBJ2-3	NA	TGTGCCAGCTCACAGGGACTGGAAAGCACAGATACGCAGTATTTT	CASSQGLESTDTQYF
NA	TRBV7-2	TRBJ2-2	NA	TGTGCCAGCAGCATAACAGGGCAAGGCACCGGGGAGCTGTTTTTT	CASSITGQGTGELFF
NA	TRBV3-1/TRBV3-2	TRBJ2-5	TRBD1	TGTGCCAGCAGCTCCCCTAGGGGGCGCATAGAGACCCAGTACTTC	CASSSPRGRIETQYF
NA	TRBV10-2	TRBJ2-7	TRBD2	TGCGCCAGCAGTGAGTTCGCGACTAGCGGGAGTGATGAGCAGTACTTC	CASSEFATSGSDEQYF